A single sample gave rise to the 6 T cell receptor beta chains below, sequenced in a study of Ad26.COV2.S vaccination and SARS-CoV-2 variants. TCRdb's table, derived via immunoSEQ multiplex PCR, lists solely in-frame clones and lacks some. This sample has about 98,000 clones; around 80% occur once, and the top ten carry roughly 17%. This sample comprised peripheral blood, obtained after recovery from COVID-19. These receptors all stem from a human donor who had recovered from COVID-19.

The chain has TRBV12-5 and TRBJ2-5; 11 positions agree with TRBD1. CDR3 length: 18 residues. J was trimmed by 1 base and V by 1 base; bases with no gene match: 8. In germline, CDR1 is LGHNT, CDR2 FRNRAP. CDR3 bases: TGTGCTAGTGGTTTGGCACTAGGACAGGGGGCTTCCCAAGAGACCCAGTACTTC. This codes for CASGLALGQGASQETQYF.

The rearrangement joins TRBV5-1 to TRBJ2-5, with TRBD2 matching 11 bases. Germline CDR1 reads SGHRS; CDR2 reads YFSETQ. V lost 9 bases and J lost 5; bases outside the gene matches: 12. CDR3 length: 15 amino acids. DNA for the CDR3: TGCGCCACCAATCTAGCGGGGGGCTTACGGGAGACCCAGTACTTC. Translating it yields CATNLAGGLRETQYF.

This chain links TRBV3-1 (or the pseudogene TRBV3-2) with TRBJ1-2; D uncertain. This CDR3 has 16 amino acids. V was trimmed by 4 bases and J by 8 bases, leaving 23 bases between them. Per germline, CDR1 LGHDT and CDR2 YNNKEL (reference sequence). The CDR3 DNA follows: TGTGCCAGCAGCCGAGTCGCGGCCCTATCATCCGGAGGCTACACCTTC. It encodes CASSRVAALSSGGYTF.

The chain has TRBV20-1 and TRBJ2-2; 8 bases match TRBD2. Per the germline V gene, CDR1 is DFQATT and CDR2 is SNEGSKA (reference sequence). The CDR3 spans 16 residues. V dropped 3 bases and J dropped 4; count of bases not matched to a gene: 10. CDR3 in DNA: TGCAGTGCTAGTCCTGGGACTAGGTTTGGCACCGGGGAGCTGTTTTTT. Protein: CSASPGTRFGTGELFF.

V and J are TRBV11-3 and TRBJ2-2; D not certain. Per the germline V gene, CDR1 is SGHNT and CDR2 is YENEEA. The CDR3 runs 12 residues. V was cut by 4 bases and J by 5 bases, with 5 bases left in between. The CDR3 DNA follows: TGTGCCAGCAGCTCGGCAACCGGGGAGCTGTTTTTT. Residues: CASSSATGELFF.

The rearrangement joins TRBV27 to TRBJ1-1; TRBD1 might be the D (6 bases). Trimming stripped 2 bases from V and 0 bases from J, with 10 bases between. The CDR3 is 15 residues long. CDR1 MNHEY and CDR2 SMNVEV come from the germline V gene (reference sequence). The CDR3, as DNA: TGTGCCAGCAGTTTAAACGGGGGGCTGAACACTGAAGCTTTCTTT. This codes for CASSLNGGLNTEAFF.